This T cell receptor (beta chain) was obtained from a study of lymphopenia after photon versus proton radiotherapy (dated by TCRdb to between 2017 and 2020). In the study overall: Photon and proton radiation therapy were compared by the study for their immunological effects in patients with gastrointestinal tumors who developed high-grade lymphopenia. The goal of the study was to characterize the differences between the two radiation modalities in how they affect the immune system. The cohort comprised 20 or so patients with gastrointestinal tumors who received either photon or proton therapy and then developed lymphopenia.

Reading the germline V gene gives CDR1 MNHEY and CDR2 SVGAGI. Clipping removes 2 bases from V and 7 bases from J, with 7 as the unmatched junction base count. Including cysteine and phenylalanine, the CDR3 has 15 amino acids. Solely the CDR3 DNA is kept, with 45 bases framed from the first base. Note on this clone: The antigen this receptor binds is unknown. No much larger clone is present one base from it, and per-base qualities are unavailable.

What the work shows at the level of the full study, not this receptor alone: Relative stability during treatment was observed in proton-treated patients, whereas loss of naive T cells and TCR diversity and gain of effector/memory populations were observed in photon-treated patients. The survival association was assessed only in patients who died, and the authors presented better survival with proton therapy as a possibility rather than a demonstrated result. After the lymphocyte count nadir, photon-treated repertoires showed oligoclonal expansion, especially of CD8+ Temra cells, which drove the drop in diversity. Across the cohort, among patients who died, a greater drop in TCR diversity after the nadir was inversely correlated with overall survival time.

Receptor libraries were prepared by the immunoSEQ multiplex PCR assay. Deep sequencing of rearranged TCR beta loci, alongside multiparametric flow cytometry, was used to profile T cell repertoires. Here the immuneACCESS table is served through TCRdb, limited to in-frame sequences with V and J called. Missing clones are a known gap in these copies; in checked studies unresolved V genes cover under half, and the rest lacks a known reason. The sample profile shows around 30,000 clones; more than 75% of them were found once. The ten biggest clones cover around 47% of the sample. This receptor chain uses TRBV6-5 and TRBJ2-1, and TRBD2 aligns with 8 junction nucleotides. The source material was peripheral blood, sampled from a patient treated with proton-based radiotherapy. This receptor was identified in a woman aged 55-69 years with cholangiocarcinoma. Some clones in this sample may be carry-over from other donors' samples. The CDR3 has the sequence CASSYRGTRLNEQFF. Here is the DNA: TGTGCCAGCAGTTACAGAGGGACTAGGCTGAATGAGCAGTTCTTC.